One and the same sample provided the 25 T cell receptor beta chains below, sequenced in a study of T cell clones after liver transplantation. Sequencing was performed with immunoSEQ multiplex PCR; in TCRdb, only in-frame clones are kept and a portion is missing. Among around 80,000 clones listed, 65% to 85% were seen once. Source: CD4+ T cells from blood, taken 45 to 46 months after liver transplant. These receptors were collected from a human patient who received a liver transplant. Some of these T cells may belong to the graft donor.

The rearrangement uses TRBV6-1 and TRBJ1-4; weak D call: TRBD1 (6 bases). CDR1 is MNHNS and CDR2 is SASEGT in the germline V gene. Trimming cost V 9 bases and J 8 bases, with 13 bases left between them. The CDR3 covers 12 residues. CDR3 protein: CASRGSGEKLFF. CDR3 coding DNA: TGTGCCAGTAGGGGGTCGGGCGAAAAACTGTTTTTT.

This clone was seen once. CDR3 protein: CGGISAEGEQFF. DNA for the CDR3: TGTGGGGGGATAAGTGCCGAAGGTGAGCAGTTCTTC. The chain is built from TRBV28 and TRBJ2-1; D possibly matches TRBD1 or TRBD2 (5 bases each). CDR3 size: 12 residues. Germline CDR1 and CDR2: MDHEN and SYDVKM.

The chain links TRBV18 to TRBJ2-1; D is perhaps TRBD1 or TRBD2 (5 bases each). Trimming shortened V by 8 bases and J by 7 bases, and 18 bases separated the two germline ends. CDR1 and CDR2 from the germline V gene are KGHSH and LQKENI. The CDR3 length is 14 residues. CDR3 sequence (DNA): TGTGCCAGCCAGCAGAGGCCAGGGAGTAATGAGCAGTTCTTC. This codes for CASQQRPGSNEQFF. Full variable domain (remainder filled in from reference TRBV18 and TRBJ2-1): NAGVMQNPRHLVRRRGQEARLRCSPMKGHSHVYWYRQLPEEGLKFMVYLQKENIIDESGMPKERFSAEFPKEGPSILRIQQVVRGDSAAYFCASQQRPGSNEQFFGPGTRLTVL.

In this sample, this clone turned up many times. J is TRBJ2-7 and V is TRBV19; possible D gene TRBD1, 6 bases. From germline, CDR1 is LNHDA and CDR2 SQIVND (reference sequence). The CDR3 totals 13 residues. Trimming removed 5 bases from V and 3 bases from J, with 11 bases in between. In DNA, the CDR3 is TGTGCCAGTAGTGAGACACAGGGCTACGAGCAGTACTTC. This translates into CASSETQGYEQYF.

The table lists this clone with a few counts. The rearrangement uses TRBV5-1 and TRBJ1-1, with D possibly matching TRBD1 (6 bases). The V and J ends lost 5 bases and 0 bases respectively, with 14 bases between them. CDR1 and CDR2 (germline): SGHRS, YFSETQ. There are 15 residues in the CDR3. Here the CDR3 reads CASRRVTGLNTEAFF. CDR3 bases: TGCGCCAGCAGGAGAGTTACAGGGCTGAACACTGAAGCTTTCTTT.

This clone came up a few times. This chain joins TRBV7-2 and TRBJ2-7, with D maybe TRBD2 (5 bases). The CDR3 is made up of 11 amino acids. In germline, CDR1 is SGHTA, CDR2 FQGNSA. The V end lost 7 bases, the J end lost 4 bases, and 8 bases lay between the germline ends. For the CDR3, the DNA is TGTGCCAGCACCCGCGGGTACGAGCAGTACTTC. This sequence encodes CASTRGYEQYF.

The chain uses TRBV7-6 and TRBJ2-1; perhaps TRBD1 as D (5 bases). This CDR3 spans 12 amino acids. Germline V gene sequence: CDR1 SGHVS, CDR2 FNYEAQ. V was cut by 5 bases and J by 12 bases, with 14 bases left in between. The CDR3 nucleotides are TGTGCCAGCAGCCAACAGAAAGGGGTGCAGTTCTTC. It encodes CASSQQKGVQFF.

The table lists this clone with a count of one. This chain joins TRBV19 and TRBJ2-1; 10 nucleotides agree with TRBD2. With V trimmed by 5 bases and J by 4 bases, 8 bases remained unmatched. Germline CDR1 reads LNHDA; CDR2 reads SQIVND (reference sequence). CDR3 length: 16 residues. CDR3 residues: CASSPPGLAVYNEQFF. In DNA form, the CDR3 reads TGTGCCAGTAGTCCCCCCGGACTAGCGGTATACAATGAGCAGTTCTTC.

The CDR3 spells CASSLRVAGNTIYF. The CDR3 DNA follows: TGTGCCAGCAGCTTGAGGGTGGCTGGAAACACCATATATTTT. The chain couples TRBV5-8 to TRBJ1-3; the D is unclear. Trimming stripped 1 base from V and 2 bases from J, with 7 bases between. Germline values: CDR1 SGHTS, CDR2 YDEGEE. The CDR3 has 14 residues.

The gene calls are TRBV6-1 and TRBJ2-2, with 12 bases that match TRBD2. Per germline, CDR1 MNHNS and CDR2 SASEGT. V was pared by 6 bases and J by 5 bases, with 4 bases of the junction left unmatched. This CDR3 spans 15 amino acids. The CDR3 reads CASRLAGGGTGELFF. The CDR3 DNA is TGTGCCAGCAGACTAGCGGGAGGTGGAACCGGGGAGCTGTTTTTT.

This chain joins TRBV5-4 and TRBJ1-5; no clear D gene. V lost 4 bases, J lost 2 bases, and 16 bases lay in between. Looked up from germline, CDR1 is SGHNT and CDR2 is YYREEE (reference sequence). The CDR3 is made up of 16 amino acids. The CDR3 loop reads CASSPTGFTGNQPQHF. The DNA of the CDR3 is TGTGCCAGCAGCCCAACGGGGTTTACGGGCAATCAGCCCCAGCATTTT. Full variable domain (remainder filled in from reference TRBV5-4 and TRBJ1-5): ETGVTQSPTHLIKTRGQQVTLRCSSQSGHNTVSWYQQALGQGPQFIFQYYREEENGRGNFPPRFSGLQFPNYSSELNVNALELDDSALYLCASSPTGFTGNQPQHFGDGTRLSIL.

V is TRBV28 and J is TRBJ1-5; the D is unclear. The germline CDR1 and CDR2 sequences are MDHEN and SYDVKM. Trimming left V 6 bases short and J 9 bases short, with 9 bases between. CDR3 length equals 11 residues. As DNA, the CDR3 is TGTGCCAGCAGATTGTTAGGGCCCCAGCATTTT. As protein: CASRLLGPQHF.

The rearrangement joins TRBV4-2 to TRBJ1-1; D is perhaps TRBD1 (6 bases). The CDR3 is made up of 14 amino acids. V lost 4 bases and J lost 2, with 11 bases in between. Germline assignment: CDR1 LGHNA and CDR2 YNFKEQ. CDR3 coding DNA: TGTGCCAGCAGCCGAGGGGGTCGAAACACTGAAGCTTTCTTT. Translated, it gives CASSRGGRNTEAFF.

The chain combines TRBV9 with TRBJ1-3; D is perhaps TRBD1 (5 bases). V lost 2 bases, J lost 0 bases, and 12 bases lay in between. CDR1 and CDR2 (germline): SGDLS, YYNGEE. This CDR3 spans 16 amino acids. The CDR3 DNA sequence: TGTGCCAGCAGCGTCGGGGGTCAACTCTCTGGAAACACCATATATTTT. Translating it yields CASSVGGQLSGNTIYF. Variable domain in full (rest from reference TRBV9 and TRBJ1-3): DSGVTQTPKHLITATGQRVTLRCSPRSGDLSVYWYQQSLDQGLQFLIQYYNGEERAKGNILERFSAQQFPDLHSELNLSSLELGDSALYFCASSVGGQLSGNTIYFGEGSWLTVV.

V usage is TRBV11-2 and J usage is TRBJ1-5; maybe TRBD1 (6 bases). This CDR3 region has 17 residues. The germline V and J ends were trimmed by 5 bases and 2 bases, with 19 bases remaining between them. From germline, CDR1 is SGHAT and CDR2 FQNNGV. The CDR3 DNA is TGTGCCAGCAGCCGAGGTGTGGGCAGGGGTCGCAATCAGCCCCAGCATTTT. The encoded protein is CASSRGVGRGRNQPQHF.

J is TRBJ1-2 and V is TRBV6-1; TRBD1 aligns across 7 bases. The germline V gene has CDR1 MNHNS and CDR2 SASEGT. The CDR3 is 12 residues long. After removal of 6 bases from V and 5 bases from J, the junction contained 3 bases not matched to a gene. CDR3 amino acids: CASSPTGYGYTF. The DNA of the CDR3 is TGTGCCAGCAGCCCGACAGGGTATGGCTACACCTTC.

The J gene is TRBJ1-1, the V gene TRBV18; perhaps TRBD1 as D (6 bases). CDR3 length: 14 residues. Trimming took 4 bases from V and 2 from J, leaving 11 bases between them. The germline CDR1 and CDR2 sequences are KGHSH and LQKENI. The CDR3 sequence is CASSHDRSNTEAFF. The CDR3, as DNA: TGTGCCAGCTCACACGACAGGTCTAACACTGAAGCTTTCTTT.

V is TRBV29-1 and J is TRBJ2-3; 8 bases map to TRBD1. Germline V gene data show CDR1 as SQVTM and CDR2 as ANQGSEA. Trimming took 6 bases from V and 1 from J; bases not matched to a gene: 6. The CDR3 sequence is 14 residues long. The DNA of the CDR3 is TGCAGCGTCGATGGGACAGGAGGCACAGATACGCAGTATTTT. Amino acid sequence: CSVDGTGGTDTQYF.

This chain connects TRBV7-2 to TRBJ1-5, with 12 bases aligning to TRBD1. This CDR3 is built from 17 residues. The ends lost 5 bases at V and 5 bases at J; junction bases unmatched: 10. CDR1 and CDR2 (germline): SGHTA, FQGNSA. The CDR3 DNA follows: TGTGCCAGCAGCCTTTTCCGGGACAGGGGGCGATATCAGCCCCAGCATTTT. Translating gives CASSLFRDRGRYQPQHF.

This chain joins TRBV21-1 and TRBJ1-2; the D call TRBD1 from the table was never checked on the DNA. TRBV21-1 is termed a pseudogene. The CDR3 is 16 amino acids. The CDR3: CASSKNRQKFNYGYTF. The CDR3 DNA follows: TGTGCCAGCAGCAAAAACAGACAGAAATTTAACTATGGCTACACCTTC.

The chain employs TRBV15 and TRBJ2-1; 9 bases match TRBD2. Germline lookup yields CDR1 LNHNV and CDR2 YYDKDF (reference sequence). This CDR3 is 16 amino acids long. The V and J ends lost 7 bases and 5 bases, in that order; junction bases with no gene match: 12. The CDR3 sequence: CATTPSGTPGDNEQFF. The CDR3 DNA reads TGTGCCACCACCCCTAGCGGGACCCCGGGCGACAATGAGCAGTTCTTC.

The chain combines TRBV19 with TRBJ1-1; 10 bases agree with TRBD1. CDR1 and CDR2 from the germline V gene are LNHDA and SQIVND (reference sequence). This CDR3 has 15 residues. Unmatched junction bases numbered 5, after V lost 6 bases and J lost 1 base. The CDR3 DNA is TGTGCCAGTAGAGACAGGGGGCGAGGGAACACTGAAGCTTTCTTT. Its translation: CASRDRGRGNTEAFF.

The chain uses TRBV15 and TRBJ1-1; the D gene is possibly TRBD1 (6 bases). The V gene's germline CDR1 is LNHNV and CDR2 YYDKDF (reference sequence). This CDR3 has 14 residues. The V end lost 9 bases, the J end lost 1 base, and 15 bases lay between the germline ends. The CDR3 DNA reads as TGTGCCACGTCAAAAAACAGGGCGAACACTGAAGCTTTCTTT. The encoded protein is CATSKNRANTEAFF.

The V call is TRBV5-1, the J call TRBJ2-5; TRBD2 matches at 7 bases. The CDR3 has 14 amino acids. The germline V gene encodes CDR1 SGHRS and CDR2 YFSETQ. J lost 2 bases, V lost 4 bases, and 5 bases had no gene match. The CDR3 nucleotides are TGCGCCAGCAGCCGAACTAGCGCTCAAGAGACCCAGTACTTC. Protein product: CASSRTSAQETQYF.

The V call is TRBV29-1, the J call TRBJ2-5; possibly TRBD1 or TRBD2 for D (5 bases each). The CDR3 has 14 residues. From germline, CDR1 is SQVTM and CDR2 ANQGSEA. V gave up 4 bases and J gave up 2 bases, with 14 bases separating them. CDR3 region: CSVVGTLHQETQYF. DNA of the CDR3: TGCAGCGTTGTGGGGACCCTCCATCAAGAGACCCAGTACTTC.